This T cell receptor beta chain was identified in a study of blood T cells in healthy people across ages. The second PCR ran roughly 6 to 11 cycles with a sample-barcoded 5' primer and J-beta primers. MiXCR was run by TCRdb on the 5' RACE reads, yielding one entry per CDR3 protein. Found here are approximately 730,000 distinct CDR3 sequences, about 48% of them singletons; the top ten hold roughly two fifths. V lost 2 bases and J 0 bases, leaving 11 bases between the germline ends. CDR1 is SEHNR and CDR2 is FQNEAQ in the germline V gene (reference sequence). CDR3 size: 15 residues. This chain connects TRBV7-9 to TRBJ2-7; D remains unclear. This clonotype originated in a man older than 75 in good health. The sample comprised blood. This CDR3 reads CASSLTAVSSYEQYF. CDR3 bases: TGTGCCAGCAGCTTAACGGCGGTTAGCTCCTACGAGCAGTACTTC. The variable domain in full, with the rest retrieved from reference TRBV7-9 and TRBJ2-7, is DTGVSQNPRHKITKRGQNVTFRCDPISEHNRLYWYRQTLGQGPEFLTYFQNEAQLEKSRLLSDRFSAERPKGSFSTLEIQRTEQGDSAMYLCASSLTAVSSYEQYFGPGTRLTVT.